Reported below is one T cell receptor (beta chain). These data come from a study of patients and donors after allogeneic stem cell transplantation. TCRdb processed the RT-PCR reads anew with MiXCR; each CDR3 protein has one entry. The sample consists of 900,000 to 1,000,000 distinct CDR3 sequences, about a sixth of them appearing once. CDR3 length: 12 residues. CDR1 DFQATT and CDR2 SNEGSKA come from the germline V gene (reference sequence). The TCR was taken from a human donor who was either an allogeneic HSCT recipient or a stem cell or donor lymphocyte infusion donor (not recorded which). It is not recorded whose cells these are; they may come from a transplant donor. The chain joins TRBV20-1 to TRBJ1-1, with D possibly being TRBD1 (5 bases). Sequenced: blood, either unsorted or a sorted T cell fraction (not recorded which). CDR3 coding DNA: TGCAGCACCCCAGGGATGGGCACTGAAGCTTTCTTT. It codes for CSTPGMGTEAFF.